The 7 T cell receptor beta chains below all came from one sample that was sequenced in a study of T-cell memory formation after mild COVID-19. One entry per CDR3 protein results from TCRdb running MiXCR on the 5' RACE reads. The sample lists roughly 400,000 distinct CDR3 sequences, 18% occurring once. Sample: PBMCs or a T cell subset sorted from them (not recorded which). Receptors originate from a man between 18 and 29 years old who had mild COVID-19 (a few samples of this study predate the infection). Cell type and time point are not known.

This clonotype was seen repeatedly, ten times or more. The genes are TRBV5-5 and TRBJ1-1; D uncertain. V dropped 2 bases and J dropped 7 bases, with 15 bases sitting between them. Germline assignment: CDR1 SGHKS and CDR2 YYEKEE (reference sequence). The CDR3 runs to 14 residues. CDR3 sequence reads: CASSFGATTLEAFF. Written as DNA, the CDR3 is TGTGCCAGCAGCTTCGGAGCAACCACCCTTGAAGCTTTCTTT. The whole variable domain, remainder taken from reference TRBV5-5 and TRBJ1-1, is DAGVTQSPTHLIKTRGQQVTLRCSPISGHKSVSWYQQVLGQGPQFIFQYYEKEERGRGNFPDRFSARQFPNYSSELNVNALLLGDSALYLCASSFGATTLEAFFGQGTRLTVV.

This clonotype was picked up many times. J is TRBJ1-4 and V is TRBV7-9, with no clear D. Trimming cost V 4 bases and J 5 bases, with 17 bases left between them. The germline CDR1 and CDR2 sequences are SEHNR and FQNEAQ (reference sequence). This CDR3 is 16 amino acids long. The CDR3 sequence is CASSSTRGVRNEKLFF. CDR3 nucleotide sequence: TGTGCCAGCAGCTCTACCCGGGGAGTACGAAATGAAAAACTGTTTTTT.

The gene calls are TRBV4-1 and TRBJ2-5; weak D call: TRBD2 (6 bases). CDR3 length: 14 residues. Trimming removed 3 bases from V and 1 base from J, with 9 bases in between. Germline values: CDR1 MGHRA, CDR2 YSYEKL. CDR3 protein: CASSQVAAQETQYF. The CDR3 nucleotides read TGCGCCAGCAGCCAGGTAGCGGCCCAAGAGACCCAGTACTTC.

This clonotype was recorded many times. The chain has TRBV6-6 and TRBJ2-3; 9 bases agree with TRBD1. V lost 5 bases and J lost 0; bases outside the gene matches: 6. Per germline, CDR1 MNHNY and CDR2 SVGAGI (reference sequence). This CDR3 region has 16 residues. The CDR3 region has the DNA TGTGCCAGCAGTCGCGCCGGGACAGGGAGCACAGATACGCAGTATTTT. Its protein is CASSRAGTGSTDTQYF.

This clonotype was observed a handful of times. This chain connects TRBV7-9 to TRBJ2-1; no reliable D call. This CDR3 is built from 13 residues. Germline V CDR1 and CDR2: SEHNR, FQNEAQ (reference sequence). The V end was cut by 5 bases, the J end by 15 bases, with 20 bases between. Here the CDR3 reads CASSPETGSKAFF. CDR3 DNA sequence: TGTGCCAGCAGCCCCGAGACCGGTTCCAAGGCGTTCTTC.

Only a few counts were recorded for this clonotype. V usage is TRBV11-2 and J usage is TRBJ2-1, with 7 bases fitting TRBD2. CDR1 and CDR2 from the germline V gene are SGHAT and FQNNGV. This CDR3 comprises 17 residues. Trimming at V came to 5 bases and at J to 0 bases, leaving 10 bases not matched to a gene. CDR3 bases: TGTGCCAGCAGCCTCAGCGGGGCTTCCAGCTCCTACAATGAGCAGTTCTTC. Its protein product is CASSLSGASSSYNEQFF.

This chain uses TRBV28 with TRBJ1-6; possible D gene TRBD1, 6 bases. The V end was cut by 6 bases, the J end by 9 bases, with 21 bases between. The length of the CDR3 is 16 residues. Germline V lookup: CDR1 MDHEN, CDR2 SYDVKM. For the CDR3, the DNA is TGTGCCAGCAGCGCGGGGGGACGAGGGGGAATTTCACCCCTCCACTTT. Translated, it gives CASSAGGRGGISPLHF.